This T cell receptor beta chain was recovered during a study of blood T cell repertoires in COVID-19. V gave up 0 bases and J gave up 0 bases, with 9 bases separating them. Germline loops: CDR1 LGHNA, CDR2 YSLEER. The CDR3 extends over 16 amino acids. Method: immunoSEQ multiplex PCR; TCRdb's copy keeps in-frame clones and lacks some. Of a few hundred thousand clones in the sample, roughly 90% were seen once. The source is a woman between 45 and 60 years old who had recovered from COVID-19. Sequenced input: peripheral blood. The chain links TRBV4-3 to TRBJ1-3; D is unresolved. Here the CDR3 reads CASSQEVTVSGNTIYF. CDR3 DNA: TGCGCCAGCAGCCAAGAAGTTACAGTCTCTGGAAACACCATATATTTT.